This TCR beta chain is from a study of T cell responses to AZD1222 COVID-19 vaccine. The data were produced by immunoSEQ multiplex PCR, yet TCRdb's version contains in-frame clones alone and is incomplete. The sample lists 120,000 to 150,000 clones, 85% to 90% seen once, with about 3% in the top ten. On this clone itself: The antigen remains undetermined.

Overall study findings and caveats: It should be noted that donors were predominantly white British and more often female, and clonal diversity was possibly underestimated. Baseline seropositives among AZD1222 recipients totaled only 5 to 7. When two AZD1222 doses had been given, Spike-specific TCR breadth and depth rose.

This CDR3 is built from 16 residues. Germline-derived CDR1 and CDR2 are SGHVS and FQNEAQ. Germline trimming cut 4 bases from V and 3 bases from J; bases unmatched to any gene: 6. The sequence was obtained from an adult in good health. V usage is TRBV7-8 and J usage is TRBJ2-1; 10 bases match TRBD2. This specimen was peripheral blood, taken on day 0 of AZD1222 vaccination. The CDR3 nucleotides are TGTGCCAGCAGCTCGCAGACTAGCGGGCTCTACAATGAGCAGTTCTTC. Amino acid sequence: CASSSQTSGLYNEQFF.